These T cell receptor beta chains were read from a single sample in a study of T cell responses to AZD1222 COVID-19 vaccine. Repertoires were generated with immunoSEQ multiplex PCR, while TCRdb's copy carries only in-frame clones and drops some. The sample carries roughly 180,000 clones, roughly 93% recorded once. This material consisted of peripheral blood, taken on day 0 of AZD1222 vaccination. The receptors shown here come from an adult in good health. The CDR3 runs from the conserved cysteine through the conserved F or W. D genes are given only for firm matches. Only some rows state a clone size, as once, few, many or a class for expanded clones.

TRBV7-3	.	15	TRBJ2-2	TRBD2	TGTGCCAGCAGCTCCCTAGCGGCCGGACCCGGGGAGCTGTTTTTT	CASSSLAAGPGELFF
TRBV11-2	.	18	TRBJ2-3	TRBD2	TGTGCCAGCAGCTTAGATCGGACCCTAGCGGGAGGGCCAGATACGCAGTATTTT	CASSLDRTLAGGPDTQYF
TRBV7-3	.	15	TRBJ1-2	.	TGTGCCAGCAGCCAAGGGGCCGGGACGGAATATGGCTACACCTTC	CASSQGAGTEYGYTF
TRBV9	.	17	TRBJ1-2	TRBD1	TGTGCCAGCAGCGTAGGTCAGGAAGGGGGACAGATCTATGGCTACACCTTC	CASSVGQEGGQIYGYTF
TRBV3-1/TRBV3-2	.	15	TRBJ2-2	.	TGTGCCAGCAGCCAACGTACTAGTTCCACCGGGGAGCTGTTTTTT	CASSQRTSSTGELFF
TRBV27	.	13	TRBJ1-5	.	TGTGCCAGCAGCCCGCCCGCCGCCACGCCCCAGCATTTT	CASSPPAATPQHF
TRBV5-6	.	17	TRBJ2-7	TRBD2	TGTGCCAGCAGCTCGCCCGGGACTAGCGGGTGGGGGTACGAGCAGTACTTC	CASSSPGTSGWGYEQYF
TRBV19	once	12	TRBJ1-5	.	TGTGCCAGTAGCCTTAACAATCAGCCCCAGCATTTT	CASSLNNQPQHF
TRBV18	once	14	TRBJ1-1	.	TGTGCCAGCTCACCAACAGGGTGGGGGCCTGAAGCTTTCTTT	CASSPTGWGPEAFF
TRBV15	.	13	TRBJ1-1	.	TGTGCCACCAGCACAGACAAGAACACTGAAGCTTTCTTT	CATSTDKNTEAFF
TRBV2	.	11	TRBJ2-7	.	TGTGCCAGCAGTGAGGAGTACGAGCAGTACTTC	CASSEEYEQYF
TRBV6-5	.	13	TRBJ2-7	TRBD2	TGTGCCAGCAGACAGCGGGATCCCTACGAGCAGTACTTC	CASRQRDPYEQYF
TRBV19	.	11	TRBJ2-3	.	TGTGCCAGTAGTACCGGGACTCGACAGTATTTT	CASSTGTRQYF
TRBV7-3	.	16	TRBJ2-1	.	TGTGCCAGCAGTTATTACAGGGTAACGACCCAAGGGGGGCAGTTCTTC	CASSYYRVTTQGGQFF
TRBV19	once	14	TRBJ2-2	TRBD2	TGTGCCAGTAGTATTCGCGGGAGGGGCGGGGAGCTGTTTTTT	CASSIRGRGGELFF
TRBV14	.	15	TRBJ1-1	.	TGTGCCAGCAGCCAGGATACAGGGTGGGGGACTGAAGCTTTCTTT	CASSQDTGWGTEAFF
TRBV12-3/TRBV12-4	.	13	TRBJ1-2	TRBD1	TGTGCCAGCAGTTTGGGACAGTGGTATGGCTACACCTTC	CASSLGQWYGYTF
TRBV29-1	.	13	TRBJ1-4	.	TGCAGCGTCATCACCGGGATGAATGAAAAACTGTTTTTT	CSVITGMNEKLFF
TRBV5-1	.	17	TRBJ2-3	.	TGCGCCAGCAGCAAGGGAGTAACCGGGGTTTCGGCAGATACGCAGTATTTT	CASSKGVTGVSADTQYF
TRBV5-5	.	11	TRBJ2-7	.	TGTGCCAGCAGTGGGGGGGCCGAGCAGTACTTC	CASSGGAEQYF
TRBV7-2	few	16	TRBJ2-7	.	TGTGCCAGCAGCTTAAGGGCTAGCGAAAGAACCTACGAGCAGTACTTC	CASSLRASERTYEQYF
TRBV10-3	.	13	TRBJ1-5	.	TGTGCCATCAGTGAAGGGGGAGGGAGGCCCCAGCATTTT	CAISEGGGRPQHF
TRBV19	.	15	TRBJ2-1	.	TGTGCCAGTAAGGAAGGGGGTGGGAACTACAATGAGCAGTTCTTC	CASKEGGGNYNEQFF
TRBV9	once	15	TRBJ2-3	TRBD1	TGTGCCAGCAGCCTCCGGACAGGGGGGGCAGATACGCAGTATTTT	CASSLRTGGADTQYF
TRBV30	.	13	TRBJ1-3	.	TGTGCCTGGAGAACAGTCACTGGAAACACCATATATTTT	CAWRTVTGNTIYF
TRBV5-1	.	14	TRBJ2-7	TRBD2	TGCGCCAGCAGCAAAACTAGCGGGAGCTACGAGCAGTACTTC	CASSKTSGSYEQYF
TRBV9	.	18	TRBJ2-2	TRBD1	TGTGCCAGCAGCCTACAAGTGGTGGCAGGGGGCTCGGCCGGGGAGCTGTTTTTT	CASSLQVVAGGSAGELFF
TRBV5-1	.	14	TRBJ1-2	TRBD1	TGCGCCAGCAGCCCAGGACAGGGCGCGCGGGGCTACACCTTC	CASSPGQGARGYTF
TRBV28	.	20	TRBJ2-2	TRBD2	TGTGCCAGCAGTTTATCTGTACTAGCGGCTTCCCCTGCGAACACCGGGGAGCTGTTTTTT	CASSLSVLAASPANTGELFF
TRBV23-1	.	14	TRBJ1-2	.	TGCGCCAGCACGACGCCTAGACGGCCCTATGGCTACACCTTC	CASTTPRRPYGYTF
TRBV28	once	14	TRBJ1-2	.	TGTGCCAGCACCCAACAAGCCGAAGTCGATGGCTACACCTTC	CASTQQAEVDGYTF
TRBV6-5	.	15	TRBJ1-4	.	TGTGCCAGCAGTCCGTGGGCCCTAGAGGGTGAAAAACTGTTTTTT	CASSPWALEGEKLFF
TRBV30	.	15	TRBJ1-2	.	TGTGCCTGGACGGGACGTAGGGGCTATAACTATGGCTACACCTTC	CAWTGRRGYNYGYTF
TRBV30	.	14	TRBJ1-4	.	TGTGCCTGGAGTGTAGGGGGGACTAATGAAAAACTGTTTTTT	CAWSVGGTNEKLFF
TRBV5-4	.	15	TRBJ1-1	.	TGTGCCAGCAGCCCTACACCGACAGGGAACACTGAAGCTTTCTTT	CASSPTPTGNTEAFF
TRBV27	.	15	TRBJ2-7	.	TGTGCCAGCAGAGCAACGCCCGTAGTGAGCTACGAGCAGTACTTC	CASRATPVVSYEQYF
TRBV24-1	.	13	TRBJ1-5	.	TGTGCCACCAGCGGGGGATTCGAACAGCCCCAGCATTTT	CATSGGFEQPQHF
TRBV29-1	.	12	TRBJ1-2	.	TGCAGCGTTGAGGGCAGGGACTATGGCTACACCTTC	CSVEGRDYGYTF
TRBV10-1	.	15	TRBJ1-1	TRBD1	TGCGCCAGCAGTCGGGACAGAATTCCGAACACTGAAGCTTTCTTT	CASSRDRIPNTEAFF
TRBV6-5	.	13	TRBJ1-2	.	TGTGCCAGCAGCTTACACCTTAACTATGGCTACACCTTC	CASSLHLNYGYTF
TRBV27	.	18	TRBJ2-1	.	TGTGCCAGCAGTTCTAACTATGTAACGGGTGGATCCTACAATGAGCAGTTCTTC	CASSSNYVTGGSYNEQFF
TRBV5-1	few	16	TRBJ2-3	TRBD2	TGCGCCAGCAGACACCGGAGCGGGGCCTCCACAGATACGCAGTATTTT	CASRHRSGASTDTQYF
TRBV24-1	.	13	TRBJ2-1	.	TGTGCCACCAGTGATTCCGTCTCCCATGAGCAGTTCTTC	CATSDSVSHEQFF
TRBV11-2	.	14	TRBJ2-7	.	TGTGCCAGCAGCTTGGGTCCCCCTACCTACGAGCAGTACTTC	CASSLGPPTYEQYF
TRBV28	.	13	TRBJ1-4	.	TGTGCCAGCGGGGGCCCCGGGCGGGAAAAACTGTTTTTT	CASGGPGREKLFF
TRBV3-1/TRBV3-2	once	14	TRBJ1-5	.	TGTGCCAGCAGGGACGTTGGGGGCAATCAGCCCCAGCATTTT	CASRDVGGNQPQHF